These 19 T cell receptor beta chains were sequenced from one sample in a study of blood T cell repertoires in COVID-19. Assay: immunoSEQ multiplex PCR; the TCRdb copy retains only in-frame clones and omits some. The profile covers 40,000 to 55,000 clones, with almost 85% appearing a single time and around 15% taken by the ten largest. Sequencing input: peripheral blood. Receptors were obtained from a human donor in a cohort sampled during active COVID-19.

The chain carries TRBV7-2 and TRBJ1-5; 7 bases agree with TRBD1. The germline CDR1 and CDR2 sequences are SGHTA and FQGNSA. J lost 7 bases, V lost 1 base, and 7 bases had no gene match. This CDR3 comprises 15 residues. The CDR3: CASSLGTGGWQPQHF. As DNA, the CDR3 is TGTGCCAGCAGCTTAGGGACAGGAGGGTGGCAGCCCCAGCATTTT.

This chain uses TRBV12-2 with TRBJ1-1; the D call in the table, TRBD1, was not verified against the DNA. TRBV12-2 is recorded as a pseudogene. This CDR3 contains 16 residues. This CDR3 reads CAGPGAGDNLNTEAFF. The CDR3 nucleotides read TGTGCAGGTCCCGGGGCAGGGGATAACCTGAACACTGAAGCTTTCTTT.

This chain connects TRBV5-4 to TRBJ1-1; 9 nucleotides agree with TRBD1. This CDR3 is 14 amino acids long. Germline values: CDR1 SGHNT, CDR2 YYREEE (reference sequence). V dropped 4 bases and J dropped 2; count of bases not matched to a gene: 3. The DNA of the CDR3 is TGTGCCAGCAGCGAGGGACAGGGCAACACTGAAGCTTTCTTT. It codes for CASSEGQGNTEAFF. Full variable domain (rest looked up from reference TRBV5-4 and TRBJ1-1): ETGVTQSPTHLIKTRGQQVTLRCSSQSGHNTVSWYQQALGQGPQFIFQYYREEENGRGNFPPRFSGLQFPNYSSELNVNALELDDSALYLCASSEGQGNTEAFFGQGTRLTVV.

This clone appeared once. The chain couples TRBV12-2 to TRBJ1-5; no check of the table's D call, TRBD1, against the DNA was made. TRBV12-2 is described as a pseudogene. This CDR3 is 17 amino acids long. This CDR3 is CASRLAPGQGFNQPQHF. The CDR3 bases are TGTGCAAGTCGCTTAGCACCGGGACAGGGCTTCAATCAGCCCCAGCATTTT.

In DNA form, the CDR3 reads TGTGCCAGCAGCTTGGACAGTGAAAACACTGAAGCTTTCTTT. This translates into CASSLDSENTEAFF. The V gene is TRBV7-9, the J gene TRBJ1-1, with TRBD1 as a possible D gene (6 bases). The V gene lost 3 bases and the J gene lost 2 bases, with 10 bases spanning the gap. Germline-derived CDR1 and CDR2 are SEHNR and FQNEAQ (reference sequence). This CDR3 contains 14 residues.

The chain links TRBV10-1 to TRBJ2-1, with 10 bases fitting TRBD2. The CDR3 consists of 16 residues. Germline V gene sequence: CDR1 WNHNN, CDR2 SYGVQD (reference sequence). Trimming removed 6 bases from V and 5 bases from J; junction bases left unmatched: 10. CDR3 region: CASSFSGRLENNEQFF. CDR3 nucleotides: TGCGCCAGCAGCTTTAGCGGGAGGCTCGAAAACAATGAGCAGTTCTTC.

The J gene is TRBJ2-5, the V gene TRBV2, with 10 nucleotides matching TRBD2. The CDR3 has 14 amino acids. V lost 8 bases to trimming and J lost 1 base; unmatched junction nucleotides: 4. CDR1 SNHLY and CDR2 FYNNEI come from the germline V gene. The CDR3 region has the DNA TGTGCCAGCGGGGGGACTAGCGCCCAAGAGACCCAGTACTTC. Its protein product is CASGGTSAQETQYF.

There are a few counts of this clone. This sequence joins TRBV6-5 and TRBJ2-1, with TRBD2 matching 8 bases. Germline V gives CDR1 MNHEY, CDR2 SVGAGI. Trimming removed 6 bases from V and 3 bases from J; junction bases left unmatched: 7. This CDR3 is 15 amino acids long. Written as DNA, the CDR3 is TGTGCCAGCAGACCCAGCGGGAGCTACTACAATGAGCAGTTCTTC. Translation: CASRPSGSYYNEQFF.

The V call is TRBV11-3, the J call TRBJ2-5; 7 nucleotides match TRBD1. V shed 4 bases, J shed 3 bases, and the junction held 8 bases outside the gene matches. CDR3 size: 15 residues. Germline assignment: CDR1 SGHNT and CDR2 YENEEA. The CDR3 reads CASSSNRGEKETQYF. The CDR3 bases are TGTGCCAGCAGCTCAAACAGGGGAGAGAAAGAGACCCAGTACTTC.

The V gene is TRBV19, the J gene TRBJ2-2; no firm D call. The germline V gene has CDR1 LNHDA and CDR2 SQIVND (reference sequence). The CDR3 consists of 14 residues. V was shortened by 4 bases and J by 1 base, with 7 bases between the two germline ends. Written as DNA, the CDR3 is TGTGCCAGTAGTAAGCAGGAGAACACCGGGGAGCTGTTTTTT. Protein sequence: CASSKQENTGELFF.

The V call is TRBV2, the J call TRBJ2-6, with 15 bases aligning to TRBD2. Germline CDR1 reads SNHLY; CDR2 reads FYNNEI. V dropped 7 bases and J dropped 0; count of bases not matched to a gene: 4. This CDR3 contains 18 residues. The DNA for the CDR3 is TGTGCCAGCACCGGGACTAGCGGGAGGCACTCTGGGGCCAACGTCCTGACTTTC. It codes for CASTGTSGRHSGANVLTF.

This clone was counted between two and nine times. The V gene is TRBV5-1, the J gene TRBJ2-7; no clear D. Deletions cut 1 base from V and 2 bases from J, with 13 bases between. Germline CDR1 is SGHRS and CDR2 is YFSETQ. There are 15 residues in the CDR3. The CDR3 coding sequence is TGCGCCAGCAGCTTGCTCGCCGGGTCGGCCTACGAGCAGTACTTC. It translates to CASSLLAGSAYEQYF.

This clone was found once. The chain has TRBV5-1 and TRBJ2-7, with TRBD2 matching over 7 bases. CDR3 length: 16 residues. Germline CDR1 SGHRS, CDR2 YFSETQ. V lost 4 bases and J lost 7; bases outside the gene matches: 17. The CDR3 is CASSVGTTGSPGEQYF. The CDR3 region has the DNA TGCGCCAGCAGCGTAGGGACTACTGGGAGTCCGGGGGAGCAGTACTTC.

The V and J genes are TRBV7-8 and TRBJ1-3; no reliable D call. Germline lookup yields CDR1 SGHVS and CDR2 FQNEAQ. The V end was cut by 5 bases, the J end by 0 bases, with 11 bases between. The CDR3 extends over 15 amino acids. The CDR3 region has the DNA TGTGCCAGCAGCCGATCGATCTACTCTGGAAACACCATATATTTT. Amino acid sequence: CASSRSIYSGNTIYF.

J is TRBJ1-1 and V is TRBV6-5, with a possible D match to TRBD1 (6 bases). The CDR3 extends over 13 amino acids. Trimming left V 6 bases short and J 4 bases short, with 12 bases between. Germline CDR1 and CDR2: MNHEY and SVGAGI. The CDR3 here is CASRQGYGTEAFF. As DNA, the CDR3 is TGTGCCAGCAGACAGGGATATGGCACTGAAGCTTTCTTT.

DNA of the CDR3: TGTGCCAGCAGCCGAGGACAGCCACAGAACACCGGGGAGCTGTTTTTT. It specifies CASSRGQPQNTGELFF. This rearrangement joins TRBV7-9 to TRBJ2-2; tentative D call: TRBD1 (6 bases). V was pared by 5 bases and J by 1 base, with 14 bases between. The CDR3 runs 16 residues. CDR1 is SEHNR, CDR2 FQNEAQ, per germline (reference sequence). The whole variable domain, filled in from reference TRBV7-9 and TRBJ2-2, reads DTGVSQNPRHKITKRGQNVTFRCDPISEHNRLYWYRQTLGQGPEFLTYFQNEAQLEKSRLLSDRFSAERPKGSFSTLEIQRTEQGDSAMYLCASSRGQPQNTGELFFGEGSRLTVL.

The V call is TRBV3-1 (or the pseudogene TRBV3-2), the J call TRBJ1-5; D is ambiguous. V was clipped by 1 base and J by 0 bases, with 16 bases between them. This CDR3 has 18 residues. Germline loops: CDR1 LGHDT, CDR2 YNNKEL (reference sequence). The CDR3 DNA sequence: TGTGCCAGCAGCCAAGGGGCGGGCCGGCCCGATAGCAATCAGCCCCAGCATTTT. It specifies CASSQGAGRPDSNQPQHF.

The rearrangement uses TRBV11-1 and TRBJ2-3; D call uncertain. CDR1 and CDR2 (germline): SGHAT, FQDESV (reference sequence). This CDR3 has 13 residues. The V end lost 5 bases, the J end lost 2 bases, and 8 bases lay between the germline ends. CDR3 amino acids: CASSLRLTDTQYF. The CDR3, as DNA: TGTGCCAGCAGCCTCAGACTCACAGATACGCAGTATTTT.

The chain couples TRBV19 to TRBJ2-3; 8 positions match TRBD1. CDR1 and CDR2 from the germline V gene are LNHDA and SQIVND (reference sequence). Trimming at V came to 3 bases and at J to 5 bases, leaving 10 bases not matched to a gene. The CDR3 covers 16 residues. The CDR3 region is CASSMSGGTIRDTQYF. The CDR3 coding sequence is TGTGCCAGTAGTATGTCAGGGGGCACCATCAGAGATACGCAGTATTTT.